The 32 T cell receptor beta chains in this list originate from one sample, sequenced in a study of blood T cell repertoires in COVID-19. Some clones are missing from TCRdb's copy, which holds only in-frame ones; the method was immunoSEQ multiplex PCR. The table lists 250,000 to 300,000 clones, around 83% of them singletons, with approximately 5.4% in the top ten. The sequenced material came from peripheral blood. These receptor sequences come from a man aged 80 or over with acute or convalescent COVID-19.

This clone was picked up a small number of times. CDR3 DNA: TGTGCCAGCAGCTTGACTTATAAGGGACTCGAAGAGACCCAGTACTTC. Encoded protein: CASSLTYKGLEETQYF. The chain links TRBV5-6 to TRBJ2-5, with D maybe TRBD2 (6 bases). Trimming pared 1 base from V and 3 bases from J, leaving 16 bases between. Germline assignment: CDR1 SGHDT and CDR2 YYEEEE. This CDR3 contains 16 residues. Drawing the rest from reference TRBV5-6 and TRBJ2-5, the complete variable domain is DAGVTQSPTHLIKTRGQQVTLRCSPKSGHDTVSWYQQALGQGPQFIFQYYEEEERQRGNFPDRFSGHQFPNYSSELNVNALLLGDSALYLCASSLTYKGLEETQYFGPGTRLLVL.

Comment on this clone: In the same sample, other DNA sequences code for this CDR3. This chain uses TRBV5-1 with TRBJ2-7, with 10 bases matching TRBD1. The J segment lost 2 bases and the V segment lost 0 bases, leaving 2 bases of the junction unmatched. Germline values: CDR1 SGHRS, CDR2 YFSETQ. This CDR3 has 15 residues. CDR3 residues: CASSLGQGAPYEQYF. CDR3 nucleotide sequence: TGCGCCAGCAGCTTGGGACAGGGGGCACCCTACGAGCAGTACTTC.

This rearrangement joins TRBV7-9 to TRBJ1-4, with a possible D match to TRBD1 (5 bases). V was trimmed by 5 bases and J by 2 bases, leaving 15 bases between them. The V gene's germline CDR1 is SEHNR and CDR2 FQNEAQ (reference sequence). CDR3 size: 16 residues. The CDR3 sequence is CASSPGTGVTNEKLFF. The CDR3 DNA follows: TGTGCCAGCAGCCCCGGGACGGGAGTGACTAATGAAAAACTGTTTTTT.

Here the CDR3 reads CAISEGGPGTSGPTDTQYF. The CDR3 DNA follows: TGTGCCATCAGTGAGGGGGGTCCCGGGACTAGCGGGCCCACAGATACGCAGTATTTT. The chain links TRBV10-3 to TRBJ2-3; 12 bases align to TRBD2. Germline V gene lookup returns CDR1 ENHRY and CDR2 SYGVKD. The V gene end was trimmed by 2 bases and the J gene end by 2 bases; junction bases not matched to a gene: 11. The CDR3 covers 19 residues.

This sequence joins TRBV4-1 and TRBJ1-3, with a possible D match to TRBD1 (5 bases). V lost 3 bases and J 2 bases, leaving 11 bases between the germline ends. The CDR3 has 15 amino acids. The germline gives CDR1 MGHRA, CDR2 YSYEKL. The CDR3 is CASSQWTDTGNTIYF. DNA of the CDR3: TGCGCCAGCAGCCAGTGGACGGACACTGGAAACACCATATATTTT.

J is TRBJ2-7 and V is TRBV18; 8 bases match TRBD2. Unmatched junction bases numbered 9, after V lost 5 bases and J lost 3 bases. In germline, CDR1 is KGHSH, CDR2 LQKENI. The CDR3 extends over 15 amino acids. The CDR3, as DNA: TGTGCCAGCTCATTATCACTAGCGGACCTCTACGAGCAGTACTTC. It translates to CASSLSLADLYEQYF.

This CDR3 is CASSPGTSGSGADTQYF. CDR3 DNA: TGTGCCAGCAGCCCAGGGACTAGCGGGAGTGGTGCAGATACGCAGTATTTT. The chain couples TRBV7-9 to TRBJ2-3, with TRBD2 matching 14 bases. CDR3 length: 17 amino acids. V was clipped by 5 bases and J by 4 bases; unmatched bases: 8. Germline loops: CDR1 SEHNR, CDR2 FQNEAQ (reference sequence). The full variable domain, rest sourced from reference TRBV7-9 and TRBJ2-3, is DTGVSQNPRHKITKRGQNVTFRCDPISEHNRLYWYRQTLGQGPEFLTYFQNEAQLEKSRLLSDRFSAERPKGSFSTLEIQRTEQGDSAMYLCASSPGTSGSGADTQYFGPGTRLTVL.

The CDR3 coding sequence is TGCAGTGCTAGTAGGGCGGGGCCATACAATGAGCAGTTCTTC. This gives the protein CSASRAGPYNEQFF. V usage is TRBV20-1 and J usage is TRBJ2-1, with a tentative D call TRBD2 (6 bases). Germline values: CDR1 DFQATT, CDR2 SNEGSKA (reference sequence). The CDR3 is 14 residues long. V gave up 3 bases and J gave up 4 bases, with 13 bases separating them.

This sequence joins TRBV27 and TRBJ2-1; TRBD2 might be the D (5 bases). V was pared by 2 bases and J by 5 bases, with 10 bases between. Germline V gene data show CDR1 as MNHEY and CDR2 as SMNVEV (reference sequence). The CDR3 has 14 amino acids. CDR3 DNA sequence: TGTGCCAGCAGTTTAGGCGCTAGCCACAATGAGCAGTTCTTC. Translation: CASSLGASHNEQFF.

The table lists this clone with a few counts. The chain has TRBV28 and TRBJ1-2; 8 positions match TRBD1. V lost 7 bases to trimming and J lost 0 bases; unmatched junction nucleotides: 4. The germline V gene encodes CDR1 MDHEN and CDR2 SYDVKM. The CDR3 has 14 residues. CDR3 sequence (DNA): TGTGCCAGCAACCAACAGGGGGCTAACTATGGCTACACCTTC. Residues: CASNQQGANYGYTF.

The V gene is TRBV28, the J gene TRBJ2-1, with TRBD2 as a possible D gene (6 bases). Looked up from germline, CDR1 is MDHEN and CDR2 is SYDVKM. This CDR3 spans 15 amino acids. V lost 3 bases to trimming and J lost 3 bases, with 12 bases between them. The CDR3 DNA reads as TGTGCCAGCAGTTTCGGCGGGATAGGCTACAATGAGCAGTTCTTC. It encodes CASSFGGIGYNEQFF.

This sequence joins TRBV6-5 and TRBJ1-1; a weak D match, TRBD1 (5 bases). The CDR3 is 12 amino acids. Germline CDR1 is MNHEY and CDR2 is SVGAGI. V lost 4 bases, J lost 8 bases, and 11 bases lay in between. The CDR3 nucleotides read TGTGCCAGCAGTTCTCGACAGTCCGAAGCTTTCTTT. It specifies CASSSRQSEAFF.

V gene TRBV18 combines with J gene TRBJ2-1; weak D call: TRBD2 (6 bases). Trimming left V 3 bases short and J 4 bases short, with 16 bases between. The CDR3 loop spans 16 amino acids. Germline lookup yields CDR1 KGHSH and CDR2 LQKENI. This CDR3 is CASSPLADPKYNEQFF. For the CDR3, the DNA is TGTGCCAGCTCACCCTTAGCGGACCCTAAGTACAATGAGCAGTTCTTC.

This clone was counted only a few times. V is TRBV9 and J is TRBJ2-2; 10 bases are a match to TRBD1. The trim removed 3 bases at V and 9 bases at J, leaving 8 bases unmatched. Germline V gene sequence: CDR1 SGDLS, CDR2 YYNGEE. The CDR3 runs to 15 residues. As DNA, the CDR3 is TGTGCCAGCAGCGCCCCGGGACAGGGGTTCAGGGAGCTGTTTTTT. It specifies CASSAPGQGFRELFF.

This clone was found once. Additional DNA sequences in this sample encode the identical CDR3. CDR3 sequence: CASSQQGGGTEAFF. CDR3 in DNA: TGTGCCAGCAGCCAACAGGGGGGAGGCACTGAAGCTTTCTTT. The chain carries TRBV3-1 (or the pseudogene TRBV3-2) and TRBJ1-1; 7 bases are shared with TRBD1. The ends lost 2 bases at V and 4 bases at J; junction bases unmatched: 4. CDR3 length: 14 amino acids. CDR1 is LGHDT and CDR2 is YNNKEL in the germline V gene (reference sequence).

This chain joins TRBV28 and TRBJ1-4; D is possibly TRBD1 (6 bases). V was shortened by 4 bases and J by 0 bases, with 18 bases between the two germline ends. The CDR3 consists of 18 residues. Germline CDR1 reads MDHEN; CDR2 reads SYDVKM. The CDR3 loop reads CASSSTHGRGSTNEKLFF. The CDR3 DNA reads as TGTGCCAGCAGTTCAACTCACGGAAGGGGGTCAACTAATGAAAAACTGTTTTTT. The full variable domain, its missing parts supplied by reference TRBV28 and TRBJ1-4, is DVKVTQSSRYLVKRTGEKVFLECVQDMDHENMFWYRQDPGLGLRLIYFSYDVKMKEKGDIPEGYSVSREKKERFSLILESASTNQTSMYLCASSSTHGRGSTNEKLFFGSGTQLSVL.

This CDR3 is CASSLTTGFSTGELFF. The CDR3 coding sequence is TGTGCCAGCAGCTTGACGACAGGGTTTTCGACCGGGGAGCTGTTTTTT. The chain is built from TRBV5-5 and TRBJ2-2; 7 bases agree with TRBD1. V lost 1 base, J lost 5 bases, and 8 bases stayed unmatched. There are 16 residues in the CDR3. Germline values: CDR1 SGHKS, CDR2 YYEKEE (reference sequence).

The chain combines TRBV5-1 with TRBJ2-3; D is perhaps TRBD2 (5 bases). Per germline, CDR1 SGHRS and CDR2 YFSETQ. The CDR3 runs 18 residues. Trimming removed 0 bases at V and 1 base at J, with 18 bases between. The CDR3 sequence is CASSLVGQSVRGTDTQYF. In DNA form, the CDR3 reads TGCGCCAGCAGCTTGGTTGGGCAGTCAGTGAGGGGCACAGATACGCAGTATTTT.

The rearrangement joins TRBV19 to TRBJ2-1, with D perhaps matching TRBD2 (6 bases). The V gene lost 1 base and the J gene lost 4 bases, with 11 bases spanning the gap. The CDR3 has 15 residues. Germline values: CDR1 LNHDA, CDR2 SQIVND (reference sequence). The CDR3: CASSIVGGNYNEQFF. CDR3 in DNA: TGTGCCAGTAGTATAGTAGGAGGGAATTACAATGAGCAGTTCTTC. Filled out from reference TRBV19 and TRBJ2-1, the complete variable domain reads DGGITQSPKYLFRKEGQNVTLSCEQNLNHDAMYWYRQDPGQGLRLIYYSQIVNDFQKGDIAEGYSVSREKKESFPLTVTSAQKNPTAFYLCASSIVGGNYNEQFFGPGTRLTVL.

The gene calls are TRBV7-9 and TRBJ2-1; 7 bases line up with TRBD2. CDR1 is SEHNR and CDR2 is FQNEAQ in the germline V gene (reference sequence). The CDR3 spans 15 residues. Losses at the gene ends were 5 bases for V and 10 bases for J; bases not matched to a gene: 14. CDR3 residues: CASSPGLVKAREQFF. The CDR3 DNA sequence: TGTGCCAGCAGCCCAGGACTAGTTAAGGCCCGAGAGCAGTTCTTC.

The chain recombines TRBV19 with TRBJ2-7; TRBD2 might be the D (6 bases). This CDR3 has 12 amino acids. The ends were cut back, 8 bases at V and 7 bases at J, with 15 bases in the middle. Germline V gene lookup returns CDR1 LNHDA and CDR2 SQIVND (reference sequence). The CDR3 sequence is CASRPAAGEQYF. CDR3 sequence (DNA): TGTGCCAGTCGGCCAGCGGCGGGGGAGCAGTACTTC.

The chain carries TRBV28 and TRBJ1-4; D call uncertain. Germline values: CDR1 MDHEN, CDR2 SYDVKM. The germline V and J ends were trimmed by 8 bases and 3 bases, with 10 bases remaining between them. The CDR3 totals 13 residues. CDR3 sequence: CASRVPSNEKLFF. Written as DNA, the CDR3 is TGTGCCAGCCGGGTTCCCTCTAATGAAAAACTGTTTTTT.

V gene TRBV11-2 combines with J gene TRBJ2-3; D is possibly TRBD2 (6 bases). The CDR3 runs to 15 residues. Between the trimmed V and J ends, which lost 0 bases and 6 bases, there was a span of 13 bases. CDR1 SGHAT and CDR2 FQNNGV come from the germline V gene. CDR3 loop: CASSLDLRRADTQYF. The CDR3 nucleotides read TGTGCCAGCAGCTTAGATCTACGGAGGGCGGATACGCAGTATTTT.

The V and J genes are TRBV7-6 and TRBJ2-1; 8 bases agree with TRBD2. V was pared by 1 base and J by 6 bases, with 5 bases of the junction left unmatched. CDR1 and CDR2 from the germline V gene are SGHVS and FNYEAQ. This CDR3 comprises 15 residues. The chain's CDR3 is CASSLDGLAGNEQFF. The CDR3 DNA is TGTGCCAGCAGCTTAGATGGTCTAGCGGGCAATGAGCAGTTCTTC.

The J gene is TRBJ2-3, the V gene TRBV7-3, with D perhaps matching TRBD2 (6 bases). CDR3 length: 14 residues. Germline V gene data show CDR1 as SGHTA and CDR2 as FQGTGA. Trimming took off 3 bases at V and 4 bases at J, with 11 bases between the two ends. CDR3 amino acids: CASSLAGYSDTQYF. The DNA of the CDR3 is TGTGCCAGCAGCTTGGCGGGGTATTCAGATACGCAGTATTTT.

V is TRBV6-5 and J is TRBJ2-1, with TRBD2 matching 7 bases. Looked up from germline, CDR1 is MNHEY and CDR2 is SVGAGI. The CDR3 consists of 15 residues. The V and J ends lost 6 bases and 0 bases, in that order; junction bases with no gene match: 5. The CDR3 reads CASSRSGSSYNEQFF. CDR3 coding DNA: TGTGCCAGCAGCCGTAGCGGGTCCTCCTACAATGAGCAGTTCTTC.

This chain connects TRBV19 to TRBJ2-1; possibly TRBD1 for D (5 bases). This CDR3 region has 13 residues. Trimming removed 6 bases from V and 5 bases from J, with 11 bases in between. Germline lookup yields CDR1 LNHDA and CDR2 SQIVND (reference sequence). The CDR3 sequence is CASSPTVNNEQFF. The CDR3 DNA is TGTGCCAGTAGCCCGACAGTTAACAATGAGCAGTTCTTC. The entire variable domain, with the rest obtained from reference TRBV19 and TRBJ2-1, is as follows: DGGITQSPKYLFRKEGQNVTLSCEQNLNHDAMYWYRQDPGQGLRLIYYSQIVNDFQKGDIAEGYSVSREKKESFPLTVTSAQKNPTAFYLCASSPTVNNEQFFGPGTRLTVL.

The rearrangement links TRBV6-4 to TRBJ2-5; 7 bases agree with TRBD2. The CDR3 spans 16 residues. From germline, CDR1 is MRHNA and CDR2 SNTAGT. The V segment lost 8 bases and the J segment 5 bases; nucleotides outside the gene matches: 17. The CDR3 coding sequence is TGTGCCAGCCTCCAGGGCCGACTAGCCCGGGGGGAGACCCAGTACTTC. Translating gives CASLQGRLARGETQYF.

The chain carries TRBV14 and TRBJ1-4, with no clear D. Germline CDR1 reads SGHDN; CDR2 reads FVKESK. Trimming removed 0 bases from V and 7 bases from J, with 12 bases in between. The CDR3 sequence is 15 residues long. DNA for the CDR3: TGTGCCAGCAGCCAAGATAGATCTGGAGGTGAAAAACTGTTTTTT. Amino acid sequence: CASSQDRSGGEKLFF.

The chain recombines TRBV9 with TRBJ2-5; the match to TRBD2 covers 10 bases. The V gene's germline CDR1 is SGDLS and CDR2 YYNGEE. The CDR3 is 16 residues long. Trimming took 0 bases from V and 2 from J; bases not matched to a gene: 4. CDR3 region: CASSVARAGGQETQYF. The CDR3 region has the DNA TGTGCCAGCAGCGTAGCAAGAGCGGGGGGGCAAGAGACCCAGTACTTC.

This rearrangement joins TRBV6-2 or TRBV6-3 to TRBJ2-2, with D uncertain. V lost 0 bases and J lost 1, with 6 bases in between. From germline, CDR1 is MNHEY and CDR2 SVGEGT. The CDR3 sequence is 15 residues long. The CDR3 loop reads CASSYSAVNTGELFF. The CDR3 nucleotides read TGTGCCAGCAGTTACTCGGCAGTGAACACCGGGGAGCTGTTTTTT.

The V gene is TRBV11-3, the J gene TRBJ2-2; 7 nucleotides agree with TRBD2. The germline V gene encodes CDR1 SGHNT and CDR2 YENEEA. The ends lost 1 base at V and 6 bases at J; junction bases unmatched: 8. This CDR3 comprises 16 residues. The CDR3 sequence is CASSLGTGRMAGELFF. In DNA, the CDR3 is TGTGCCAGCAGCTTAGGTACCGGGAGGATGGCCGGGGAGCTGTTTTTT.